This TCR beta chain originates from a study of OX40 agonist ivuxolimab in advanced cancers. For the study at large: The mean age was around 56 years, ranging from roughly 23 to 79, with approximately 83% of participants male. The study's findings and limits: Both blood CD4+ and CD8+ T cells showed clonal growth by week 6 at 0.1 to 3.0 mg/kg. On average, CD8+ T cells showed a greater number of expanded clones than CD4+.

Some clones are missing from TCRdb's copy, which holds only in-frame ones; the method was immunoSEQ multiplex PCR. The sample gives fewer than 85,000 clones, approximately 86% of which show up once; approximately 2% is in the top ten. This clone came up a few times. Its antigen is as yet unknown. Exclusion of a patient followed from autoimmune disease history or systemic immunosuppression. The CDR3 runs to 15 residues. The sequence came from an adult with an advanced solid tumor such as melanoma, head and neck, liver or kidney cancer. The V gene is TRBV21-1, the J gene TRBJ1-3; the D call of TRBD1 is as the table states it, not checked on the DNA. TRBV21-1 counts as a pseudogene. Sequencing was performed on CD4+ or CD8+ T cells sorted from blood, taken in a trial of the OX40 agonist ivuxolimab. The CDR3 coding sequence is TGTGCCAGCAGCATCGGGACAGGGCTTGGAAACACCATATATTTT. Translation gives CASSIGTGLGNTIYF.